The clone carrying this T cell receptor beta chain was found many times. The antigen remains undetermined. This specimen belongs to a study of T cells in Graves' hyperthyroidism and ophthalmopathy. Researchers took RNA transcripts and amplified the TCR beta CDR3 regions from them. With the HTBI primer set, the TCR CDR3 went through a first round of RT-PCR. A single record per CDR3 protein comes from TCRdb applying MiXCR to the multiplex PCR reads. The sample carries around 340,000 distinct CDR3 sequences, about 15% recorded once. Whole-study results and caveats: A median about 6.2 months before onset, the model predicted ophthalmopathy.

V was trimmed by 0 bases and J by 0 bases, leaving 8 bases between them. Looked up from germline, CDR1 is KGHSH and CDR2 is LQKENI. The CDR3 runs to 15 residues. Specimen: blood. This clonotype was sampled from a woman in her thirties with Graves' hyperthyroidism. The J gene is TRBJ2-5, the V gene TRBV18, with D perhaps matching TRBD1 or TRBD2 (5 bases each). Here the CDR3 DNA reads TGTGCCAGCTCACCACCATGGGGGTACCAAGAGACCCAGTACTTC. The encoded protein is CASSPPWGYQETQYF.